Given below is one T cell receptor beta chain in context. Authors' methods: Amplification from reference gene primers served as the basis for estimated nucleated cell counts. TCRdb's copy holds only in-frame clones and misses some; the assay was immunoSEQ multiplex PCR. Clonal size and the V and J genes are those of that table, whereas D and trimming came from the DNA. Of fewer than 25,000 clones in the sample, more than 70% were seen once. This record comes from a study of blood T cell repertoires in COVID-19. About the research overall: There were acute and convalescent COVID-19 samples, and they came from the United States, Italy and Spain. T cells, B-cell-depleted T cells, or PBMCs provided the cDNA or gDNA that served as material.

The germline V gene encodes CDR1 LNHDA and CDR2 SQIVND (reference sequence). V gave up 6 bases and J gave up 9 bases; unmatched junction bases: 14. The CDR3 contains 15 residues. Sequencing input: peripheral blood. The receptor was derived from a human donor in a cohort sampled during active COVID-19. The gene calls are TRBV19 and TRBJ2-1; 7 bases fit TRBD1. In nucleotides, the CDR3 is TGTGCCAGTAGCCCGACAGGGTCTCTCCCTGGTGAGCAGTTCTTC. Translated, it gives CASSPTGSLPGEQFF.